The 3 T cell receptor beta chains reported below all come from one sample, sequenced in a study of T cells in tumors after PD-1 blockade. The table came from immunoSEQ multiplex PCR; TCRdb's copy has only in-frame clones and leaves some out. The sample contains several thousand clones, 55% to 70% of which appear only once. This sample comprised tumor tissue, obtained after anti-PD-1 treatment. All receptors derive from a human donor with basal cell carcinoma.

The chain recombines TRBV2 with TRBJ1-5; 10 bases align to TRBD1. CDR1 is SNHLY, CDR2 FYNNEI, per germline. V trimming: 5 bases; J trimming: 6 bases; junction bases outside the gene matches: 7. The length of the CDR3 is 15 residues. CDR3 nucleotide sequence: TGTGCCAGCAGTCGGGACAGGGGAAATACTCAGCCCCAGCATTTT. It codes for CASSRDRGNTQPQHF.

The genes are TRBV2 and TRBJ2-7; D gene uncertain. The CDR3 is 15 residues long. Deletions cut 2 bases from V and 1 base from J, with 12 bases between. Germline lookup yields CDR1 SNHLY and CDR2 FYNNEI. The CDR3 loop reads CASSELQYGSYEQYF. The CDR3, as DNA: TGTGCCAGCAGTGAATTACAGTACGGGTCCTACGAGCAGTACTTC.

The V and J genes are TRBV12-3 or TRBV12-4 and TRBJ2-1; 9 nucleotides line up with TRBD2. The CDR3 runs to 13 residues. Trimming at V came to 3 bases and at J to 8 bases, leaving 2 bases not matched to a gene. The CDR3 region is CASSFAGGYEQFF. In nucleotides, the CDR3 is TGTGCCAGCAGTTTCGCGGGAGGGTATGAGCAGTTCTTC.